These T cell receptor beta chains were read from a single sample in a study of T cell clonotyping in hematopoietic cell transplantation. Data came from immunoSEQ multiplex PCR; TCRdb stores just in-frame clones and leaves some out. The repertoire holds some 30,000 clones, with about three quarters as singletons. The specimen comprised peripheral blood mononuclear cells, sampled before stem cell transplant. The receptor set was obtained from a woman in her twenties or thirties with chronic myeloid leukemia. Some clones in this sample may be carry-over from other donors' samples. Each CDR3 is given with its conserved first and last residue.

TRBJ1-1,TRBV21-1,CASSKAGGKGLYDTEAFF
TRBJ2-7,TRBV6-6,CASSLSPGVYEQYF
TRBJ1-4,TRBV5-8,CASSRTGGEEKLFF
TRBJ1-5,TRBV5-4,CASSLAGQGQPQHF
TRBJ1-1,TRBV7-3,CASSSGPLGTEAFF
TRBJ1-4,TRBV29-1,CSVEDSGQVGEKLFF
TRBJ1-1,TRBV7-9,CASSQRGVGKNTEAFF
TRBJ2-3,TRBV13,CASSLGRGGVRDTQYF
TRBJ2-6,TRBV4-1,CASSQGFGANVLTF
TRBJ2-7,TRBV6-1,CAAGPYEQYF
TRBJ1-1,TRBV6-5,CASSYGGEGTEAFF
TRBJ2-7,TRBV29-1,CSVMTGASYEQYF
TRBJ1-2,TRBV9,CASSGGTFYGYTF
TRBJ2-1,TRBV7-2,CASSPKAGAYEQFF
TRBJ2-1,TRBV27,CASGAGGRYNEQFF
TRBJ1-4,TRBV30,CAWSSGTNEKLFF
TRBJ1-2,TRBV19,CASSPSPPLDRIYGYTF
TRBJ1-2,TRBV7-6,CASSLAGTGGYTF
TRBJ1-2,TRBV30,CAWKQGPSGYTF
TRBJ1-1,TRBV5-1,CASSLQGANTEAFF
TRBJ2-1,TRBV25-1,CASSPWDRSNEQFF
TRBJ1-4,TRBV10-3,CAIRDHDNEKLFF
TRBJ1-5,TRBV7-9,CASSWGNQPQHF
TRBJ1-1,TRBV6-6,CASKQGSDTEAFF
TRBJ2-7,TRBV19,CASSSRDRGYEQYF
TRBJ1-3,TRBV7-8,CASRGSGRMNTIYF
TRBJ2-6,TRBV19,CASSIFGAVPGANVLTF
TRBJ2-3,TRBV5-1,CASGIRQVTDTQYF
TRBJ1-1,TRBV30,CAWVRPGTANTEAFF
TRBJ1-4,TRBV6-1,CASWALDEKLFF
TRBJ2-5,TRBV4-1,CASSQDRGFETQYF
TRBJ1-2,TRBV9,CASSVGAGGEGYTF
TRBJ2-7,TRBV15,CATSRGQGAREQYF
TRBJ1-1,TRBV29-1,CSVVLGTDTEAFF
TRBJ2-3,TRBV2,CASSLDGTTDTQYF
TRBJ2-5,TRBV5-1,CASSLGFGAAPQETQYF
TRBJ2-2,TRBV15,CATSRGVGTGTGELFF
TRBJ2-1,TRBV27,CASSLWFRPSSYNEQFF
TRBJ1-2,TRBV6-5,CAIRLGPHFGGYTF
TRBJ1-5,TRBV9,CASSVGQNSNQPQHF
TRBJ2-5,TRBV7-6,CASRRIGIGGSETQYF
TRBJ1-1,TRBV28,CASSLGQGTTEAFF
TRBJ2-7,TRBV6-6,CASMDTGTGKLQYF
TRBJ2-5,TRBV5-1,CASSFRETQYF
TRBJ2-7,TRBV6-5,CASGDGTLYEQYF
TRBJ1-5,TRBV6-5,CASSYQDGRQPQHF
TRBJ1-6,TRBV5-1,CASSLEGQGNLRNSPLHF
TRBJ2-3,TRBV10-3,CAISEPLTGGSDTQYF